The 22 T cell receptor beta chains reported below all come from one sample, sequenced in a study of cytomegalovirus exposure and HLA in healthy donors. Sequenced by immunoSEQ multiplex PCR; TCRdb stores in-frame clones only, minus some. The sample lists some 170,000 clones, around 86% occurring once. The sequencing sample was made of PBMCs. The receptors originated from a young man in good health and CMV-seropositive.

This sequence joins TRBV27 and TRBJ2-4; possibly TRBD1 for D (8 bases). Per germline, CDR1 MNHEY and CDR2 SMNVEV (reference sequence). The CDR3 contains 14 residues. V was trimmed by 7 bases and J by 6 bases, leaving 16 bases between them. CDR3 protein: CASTPTGEGNIQYF. The DNA for the CDR3 is TGTGCCAGCACTCCGACAGGGGAGGGAAACATTCAGTACTTC.

The chain combines TRBV28 with TRBJ2-7; a possible D gene is TRBD2 (6 bases). With 4 bases removed from V and 2 bases from J, the gap between germline ends came to 18 bases. In germline, CDR1 is MDHEN, CDR2 SYDVKM. The CDR3 sequence is 16 residues long. CDR3 loop: CASSSAKGGRTYEQYF. The DNA for the CDR3 is TGTGCCAGCAGTTCTGCGAAGGGAGGCCGAACCTACGAGCAGTACTTC.

This clone appeared once. The chain recombines TRBV27 with TRBJ1-1; 10 nucleotides line up with TRBD1. The junction had 4 bases not matched to a gene; V was cut back by 4 bases and J by 5 bases. Germline V gene sequence: CDR1 MNHEY, CDR2 SMNVEV (reference sequence). CDR3 length equals 14 residues. The CDR3 spells CASSSGQGRTEAFF. CDR3 bases: TGTGCCAGCAGTTCGGGACAGGGGCGGACTGAAGCTTTCTTT.

The V call is TRBV5-6, the J call TRBJ2-1; the D is unclear. V was pared by 4 bases and J by 7 bases, with 9 bases between. The CDR3 loop spans 12 amino acids. In germline, CDR1 is SGHDT, CDR2 YYEEEE. CDR3 DNA: TGTGCCAGCAGCCTGGATCGGAATGAGCAGTTCTTC. This sequence encodes CASSLDRNEQFF. The entire variable domain, with the rest obtained from reference TRBV5-6 and TRBJ2-1, is as follows: DAGVTQSPTHLIKTRGQQVTLRCSPKSGHDTVSWYQQALGQGPQFIFQYYEEEERQRGNFPDRFSGHQFPNYSSELNVNALLLGDSALYLCASSLDRNEQFFGPGTRLTVL.

This clone was counted a few times. The chain links TRBV13 to TRBJ2-7; 9 nucleotides match TRBD1. V shed 5 bases and J 2 bases; nucleotides not matched to a gene: 7. CDR1 is PRHDT, CDR2 FYEKMQ, per germline (reference sequence). The CDR3 covers 15 residues. The CDR3 DNA reads TGTGCCAGCAGCGAGGGGGACAGGGACGCCTACGAGCAGTACTTC. It codes for CASSEGDRDAYEQYF.

J is TRBJ2-3 and V is TRBV7-2; weak D call: TRBD1 (6 bases). Germline CDR1 SGHTA, CDR2 FQGNSA. The V end was cut by 2 bases, the J end by 0 bases, with 9 bases between. CDR3 length: 15 amino acids. CDR3 coding DNA: TGTGCCAGCAGCTTACTCGGGACAAGCACAGATACGCAGTATTTT. Protein product: CASSLLGTSTDTQYF.

The CDR3 sequence is CASSIPGSQGASYEQYF. The CDR3 bases are TGTGCCAGTAGTATACCAGGGTCGCAGGGGGCCTCCTACGAGCAGTACTTC. The V call is TRBV19, the J call TRBJ2-7; 8 positions match TRBD1. Germline CDR1 is LNHDA and CDR2 is SQIVND (reference sequence). This CDR3 has 17 residues. J gave up 0 bases and V 2 bases, and 9 bases lay outside the gene matches.

The gene calls are TRBV19 and TRBJ2-5; D is possibly TRBD1 (6 bases). V was shortened by 1 base and J by 2 bases, with 8 bases between the two germline ends. The CDR3 is 14 residues long. CDR1 LNHDA and CDR2 SQIVND come from the germline V gene (reference sequence). The CDR3 sequence: CASSIVGTQETQYF. Written as DNA, the CDR3 is TGTGCCAGTAGTATAGTGGGGACACAAGAGACCCAGTACTTC.

The DNA for the CDR3 is TGTGCCAGCAGTTACCCCTCAACTTACGAGCAGTACTTC. Amino acid sequence: CASSYPSTYEQYF. This chain links TRBV28 with TRBJ2-7; D gene ambiguous. V was cut by 4 bases and J by 4 bases, with 11 bases left in between. Germline CDR1 is MDHEN and CDR2 is SYDVKM. The CDR3 sequence is 13 residues long.

The chain recombines TRBV29-1 with TRBJ2-1; TRBD2 might be the D (5 bases). Trimming shortened V by 2 bases and J by 0 bases, and 8 bases separated the two germline ends. Per the germline V gene, CDR1 is SQVTM and CDR2 is ANQGSEA. This CDR3 spans 14 amino acids. CDR3 DNA sequence: TGCAGCGTTGAAAGGGAGAGCTCCTACAATGAGCAGTTCTTC. Translating gives CSVERESSYNEQFF.

The chain uses TRBV4-3 and TRBJ1-1; D possibly corresponds to TRBD1 (6 bases). The CDR3 has 15 residues. Germline assignment: CDR1 LGHNA and CDR2 YSLEER. Trimming took off 1 base at V and 2 bases at J, with 11 bases between the two ends. CDR3 loop: CASSQADSTNTEAFF. In DNA, the CDR3 is TGCGCCAGCAGCCAAGCGGACAGTACTAACACTGAAGCTTTCTTT.

This chain connects TRBV7-3 to TRBJ2-3; D ambiguous. Trimming left V 5 bases short and J 4 bases short, with 10 bases between. Germline CDR1 SGHTA, CDR2 FQGTGA. This CDR3 comprises 13 residues. The CDR3 here is CASSQGGADTQYF. The DNA of the CDR3 is TGTGCCAGCAGCCAAGGCGGCGCAGATACGCAGTATTTT.

This chain links TRBV7-9 with TRBJ1-2, with 7 nucleotides matching TRBD1. Germline CDR1 is SEHNR and CDR2 is FQNEAQ (reference sequence). The CDR3 sequence is 15 residues long. V shed 5 bases, J shed 2 bases, and the junction held 8 bases outside the gene matches. The CDR3 protein is CASSPRDSPNYGYTF. The CDR3 bases are TGTGCCAGCAGCCCTCGGGACAGTCCAAACTATGGCTACACCTTC.

The chain recombines TRBV7-9 with TRBJ1-1, with no clear D. The CDR3 totals 14 residues. The germline CDR1 and CDR2 sequences are SEHNR and FQNEAQ (reference sequence). With 5 bases removed from V and 1 base from J, the gap between germline ends came to 11 bases. The DNA for the CDR3 is TGTGCCAGCAGCATAGGACGGGAGAACACTGAAGCTTTCTTT. Amino acid sequence: CASSIGRENTEAFF.

V and J are TRBV6-6 and TRBJ1-4; D remains ambiguous. The germline CDR1 and CDR2 sequences are MNHNY and SVGAGI (reference sequence). V was shortened by 6 bases and J by 0 bases, with 8 bases between the two germline ends. The CDR3 is 14 amino acids. CDR3 DNA sequence: TGTGCCAGCAGATTATTCCCAACTAATGAAAAACTGTTTTTT. Its protein is CASRLFPTNEKLFF.

The chain recombines TRBV7-9 with TRBJ1-2, with no clear D. Trimming stripped 1 base from V and 7 bases from J, with 10 bases between. The CDR3 covers 13 residues. The V gene's germline CDR1 is SEHNR and CDR2 FQNEAQ (reference sequence). CDR3 sequence reads: CASSLGYEGGYTF. For the CDR3, the DNA is TGTGCCAGCAGCTTAGGGTACGAGGGTGGCTACACCTTC.

V is TRBV6-1 and J is TRBJ2-3, with 9 bases fitting TRBD2. Trimming took 4 bases from V and 4 from J; bases not matched to a gene: 6. CDR1 is MNHNS, CDR2 SASEGT, per germline. This CDR3 region has 15 residues. The CDR3 DNA reads as TGTGCCAGCAGTGCAGTTCGCGGGGGGGCAGATACGCAGTATTTT. Translating it yields CASSAVRGGADTQYF.

The gene calls are TRBV19 and TRBJ1-2; unclear D gene. Germline lookup yields CDR1 LNHDA and CDR2 SQIVND (reference sequence). The germline V and J ends were trimmed by 3 bases and 2 bases, with 16 bases remaining between them. The CDR3 length is 16 residues. As DNA, the CDR3 is TGTGCCAGTAGTATTGACGGGAGACTGCGGAACTATGGCTACACCTTC. Its protein product is CASSIDGRLRNYGYTF.

This rearrangement joins TRBV16 to TRBJ1-1, with TRBD1 matching 7 bases. J gave up 5 bases and V 7 bases, and 7 bases lay outside the gene matches. CDR3 length equals 13 residues. Germline V gene data show CDR1 as KGHSY and CDR2 as FQNENV. The CDR3 DNA reads TGTGCCAGCAAACAAGACAGGGATACTGAAGCTTTCTTT. This encodes CASKQDRDTEAFF.

The CDR3 coding sequence is TGTGCCAGCAGCTTGAGAGGGAACCAGCCCCAGCATTTT. Its protein is CASSLRGNQPQHF. The chain uses TRBV5-6 and TRBJ1-5; D is unresolved. CDR3 length equals 13 residues. Germline CDR1 is SGHDT and CDR2 is YYEEEE. V gave up 1 base and J gave up 7 bases, with 9 bases separating them. The full variable domain, its missing parts supplied by reference TRBV5-6 and TRBJ1-5, is DAGVTQSPTHLIKTRGQQVTLRCSPKSGHDTVSWYQQALGQGPQFIFQYYEEEERQRGNFPDRFSGHQFPNYSSELNVNALLLGDSALYLCASSLRGNQPQHFGDGTRLSIL.

The chain couples TRBV5-6 to TRBJ2-7, with TRBD1 matching 7 bases. The V and J ends lost 4 bases and 4 bases, in that order; junction bases with no gene match: 5. Looked up from germline, CDR1 is SGHDT and CDR2 is YYEEEE. This CDR3 is built from 13 residues. This CDR3 reads CASSPGTAYEQYF. The CDR3 DNA reads TGTGCCAGCAGCCCAGGGACAGCTTACGAGCAGTACTTC.

The V gene is TRBV14, the J gene TRBJ2-2; 7 bases are shared with TRBD2. Looked up from germline, CDR1 is SGHDN and CDR2 is FVKESK. The CDR3 covers 17 residues. Trimming cost V 0 bases and J 4 bases; bases outside gene matches: 8. CDR3 nucleotides: TGTGCCAGCAGCCAAGATCACCCAGGGACTACCACCGGGGAGCTGTTTTTT. Translation: CASSQDHPGTTTGELFF.